The entry below gives a single T cell receptor (beta chain) sequence along with its context. Its specificity is unknown. The record originates from a study of cytomegalovirus exposure and HLA in healthy donors. Overall study: The 120 or so validation repertoires, a later analysis reported, used the same platform as the approximately 700 first-cohort repertoires. Study-wide points: The study found most TCR sequences rare, yet found some public TCRs in many donors. Under in vitro conditions, three CMV-associated chains were confirmed as specific for CMV antigens.

Some clones are missing from TCRdb's copy, which holds only in-frame ones; the method was immunoSEQ multiplex PCR. The sample holds around 190,000 clones, about 89% seen once. With 5 bases removed from V and 3 bases from J, the gap between germline ends came to 15 bases. The germline gives CDR1 SGHTA, CDR2 FQGTGA. This CDR3 region has 15 residues. This sequence originates from a man younger than 45 in good health and CMV-seropositive. The genes are TRBV7-3 and TRBJ2-3, with unresolved D. The sample comprised PBMCs. The CDR3 reads CASSPNPAPTDTQYF. CDR3 nucleotides: TGTGCCAGCAGCCCCAATCCAGCCCCTACAGATACGCAGTATTTT.